This T cell receptor beta chain emerged from a study of neoadjuvant anti-PD-1 for oral cavity cancer. The study's findings and limits: Higher pretreatment blood Treg/Th17 ratios correlated with higher pretreatment blood and lower post-treatment tumor TCRbeta clonality.

This clone has more than one count but fewer than ten. Antigen unknown. Repertoires were generated with immunoSEQ multiplex PCR, while TCRdb's copy carries only in-frame clones and drops some. Of around 15,000 clones in the sample, approximately 65% were seen once. CDR1 is SEHNR, CDR2 FQNEAQ, per germline (reference sequence). Trimming removed 5 bases from V and 0 bases from J, with 5 bases in between. The CDR3 totals 13 residues. V gene TRBV7-9 combines with J gene TRBJ1-3; D not resolved. The specimen was PBMCs, collected before nivolumab (anti-PD-1) treatment. This receptor was identified in a person between 40 and 80 years old with oral cavity squamous cell carcinoma. The CDR3 spells CASSRSSGNTIYF. The DNA of the CDR3 is TGTGCCAGCAGCCGGTCCTCTGGAAACACCATATATTTT.